This T cell receptor (beta chain) is from a study of regulatory T cells in long-lasting Graves disease. Whole-study results and caveats: Results may be inaccurate due to the small sample size. Persistent cases of Graves' showed reduced TCR diversity relative to newly diagnosed patients.

Researchers made TCR beta libraries by using iRepertoire HTBI primers and running Arm-PCR on CDR3 regions. TCRdb re-derived calls from the multiplex PCR reads in MiXCR, one entry per CDR3 protein. Counted here are about 470,000 distinct CDR3 sequences, approximately 21% occurring once; the ten biggest clones make up 6.5% to 9%. This clonotype showed up many times. As yet, its antigen is unknown. This sample's time point: persistent/refractory GD, antithyroid drugs over 5 years with positive TRAb. The TCR library was made from RNA extracted from PBMCs. The collection involved drawing 8.5 to 9 milliliters of peripheral blood into EDTA tubes. Source: peripheral blood mononuclear cells (PBMCs), taken when the disease was refractory, from a patient treated with antithyroid drugs. The clonotype originates from a female donor with Graves disease.

CDR3: CASSYGDRGYGYTF. The CDR3 DNA sequence: TGTGCCAGCAGTTACGGGGACAGGGGATATGGCTACACCTTC. V and J are TRBV6-5 and TRBJ1-2; 10 nucleotides line up with TRBD1. The germline CDR1 and CDR2 sequences are MNHEY and SVGAGI. The CDR3 extends over 14 amino acids. The J segment lost 5 bases and the V segment lost 2 bases, leaving 2 bases of the junction unmatched.